A single sample is the source of the 28 T cell receptor beta chains below, sequenced in a study of regulatory T cells in long-lasting Graves disease. Building the TCR beta libraries relied on iRepertoire HTBI primers, and CDR3 regions underwent Arm-PCR. TCRdb independently ran MiXCR on the multiplex PCR reads; one entry per CDR3 protein. Found here are 500,000 to 800,000 distinct CDR3 sequences, around 30% of them singletons; the top ten hold roughly 40%. The time point was: persistent/refractory GD, antithyroid drugs over 5 years with positive TRAb. The TCR library was prepared using RNA isolated from PBMCs. Sequenced here: peripheral blood mononuclear cells (PBMCs), sampled when the disease was refractory, from a patient treated with antithyroid drugs. The receptors come from a female donor with Graves disease.

The CDR3 reads CASSPTAGLGQPQHF. The CDR3 bases are TGTGCCAGCTCACCAACAGCAGGACTCGGGCAGCCCCAGCATTTT. The chain combines TRBV18 with TRBJ1-5, with D unresolved. There are 15 residues in the CDR3. Per germline, CDR1 KGHSH and CDR2 LQKENI. V was trimmed by 2 bases and J by 7 bases, leaving 15 bases between them.

This clonotype showed up many times. The chain couples TRBV6-1 to TRBJ2-7, with TRBD1 matching over 8 bases. The CDR3 sequence is 13 residues long. J gave up 6 bases and V 6 bases, and 7 bases lay outside the gene matches. Germline CDR1 and CDR2: MNHNS and SASEGT. CDR3 nucleotides: TGTGCCAGCAGAGCCGGGACAGGAGGCGAGCAGTACTTC. Protein sequence: CASRAGTGGEQYF.

This clonotype was seen once. V and J are TRBV29-1 and TRBJ2-5, with TRBD1 matching over 9 bases. The V segment lost 7 bases and the J segment 2 bases; nucleotides outside the gene matches: 5. Per the germline V gene, CDR1 is SQVTM and CDR2 is ANQGSEA. The CDR3 length is 13 residues. As DNA, the CDR3 is TGCAGCGCGCCCGGGACAGGGCAAGAGACCCAGTACTTC. Its translation is CSAPGTGQETQYF.

This clonotype was found a few times. The chain is built from TRBV20-1 and TRBJ1-2; the D gene is possibly TRBD1 (5 bases). Germline CDR1 is DFQATT and CDR2 is SNEGSKA (reference sequence). V lost 4 bases to trimming and J lost 2 bases, with 17 bases between them. CDR3 length: 15 residues. The CDR3 DNA reads TGCAGTGCTACCTCCAGGGTCGAAGCGAACTATGGCTACACCTTC. Its translation is CSATSRVEANYGYTF.

In this sample, this clonotype turned up a few times. The rearrangement links TRBV12-3 or TRBV12-4 to TRBJ1-1; D perhaps matches TRBD1 (6 bases). The CDR3 is made up of 17 amino acids. V lost 6 bases and J lost 1, with 21 bases in between. CDR3: CASSPGQGGSQNTEAFF. CDR3 DNA: TGTGCCAGCAGCCCCGGGCAAGGGGGTAGTCAGAACACTGAAGCTTTCTTT.

The V and J genes are TRBV6-1 and TRBJ1-5; unclear D gene. Germline V gene data show CDR1 as MNHNS and CDR2 as SASEGT. V lost 4 bases to trimming and J lost 6 bases, with 10 bases between them. The CDR3 has 13 amino acids. The CDR3 coding sequence is TGTGCCAGCAGTGCCAGATCGGGTCAGCCCCAGCATTTT. Its protein product is CASSARSGQPQHF.

This chain uses TRBV29-1 with TRBJ1-1; 7 bases fit TRBD1. CDR1 and CDR2 from the germline V gene are SQVTM and ANQGSEA. The ends lost 3 bases at V and 0 bases at J; junction bases unmatched: 7. The CDR3 loop spans 15 amino acids. The CDR3 reads CSVDRQGRVNTEAFF. CDR3 nucleotides: TGCAGCGTTGACCGACAGGGCCGGGTGAACACTGAAGCTTTCTTT.

This clonotype was seen many times. This chain connects TRBV11-2 to TRBJ2-7, with 8 bases identical to TRBD1. The CDR3 is made up of 13 amino acids. From germline, CDR1 is SGHAT and CDR2 FQNNGV. The ends lost 5 bases at V and 4 bases at J; junction bases unmatched: 4. This chain's CDR3 is CASSKGQEYEQYF. The CDR3 DNA reads TGTGCCAGCAGCAAGGGACAGGAATACGAGCAGTACTTC.

V is TRBV13 and J is TRBJ2-5; no reliable D call. The V gene lost 3 bases and the J gene lost 5 bases, with 13 bases spanning the gap. Germline CDR1 and CDR2: PRHDT and FYEKMQ (reference sequence). The CDR3 contains 14 residues. The CDR3 bases are TGTGCCAGCAGCTTCCGCAATGTAGGCGAGACCCAGTACTTC. Encoded protein: CASSFRNVGETQYF.

This clonotype has ten or more counts. The chain employs TRBV6-1 and TRBJ1-2; maybe TRBD1 (6 bases). In germline, CDR1 is MNHNS, CDR2 SASEGT. This CDR3 contains 14 residues. Trimming left V 0 bases short and J 8 bases short, with 13 bases between. The CDR3 bases are TGTGCCAGCAGTGAAGCGGCAGGGGCGCGCGGCTACACCTTC. This sequence encodes CASSEAAGARGYTF.

The chain joins TRBV7-9 to TRBJ2-2; D possibly uses TRBD1 or TRBD2 (5 bases each). Trimming left V 5 bases short and J 6 bases short, with 19 bases between. Germline V gene lookup returns CDR1 SEHNR and CDR2 FQNEAQ (reference sequence). This CDR3 spans 16 amino acids. The CDR3 coding sequence is TGTGCCAGCAGCCCCGCCGAGGGGCCAAATGCCGGGGAGCTGTTTTTT. Its protein product is CASSPAEGPNAGELFF. The whole variable domain, remainder taken from reference TRBV7-9 and TRBJ2-2, is DTGVSQNPRHKITKRGQNVTFRCDPISEHNRLYWYRQTLGQGPEFLTYFQNEAQLEKSRLLSDRFSAERPKGSFSTLEIQRTEQGDSAMYLCASSPAEGPNAGELFFGEGSRLTVL.

The chain carries TRBV12-3 or TRBV12-4 and TRBJ2-1; a weak D match, TRBD2 (6 bases). This CDR3 has 13 residues. The ends were cut back, 6 bases at V and 9 bases at J, with 15 bases in the middle. The CDR3 here is CASSSSVAVEQFF. CDR3 nucleotide sequence: TGTGCCAGCAGCTCGTCGGTAGCGGTTGAGCAGTTCTTC.

The chain employs TRBV2 and TRBJ2-5; 7 nucleotides agree with TRBD1. Looked up from germline, CDR1 is SNHLY and CDR2 is FYNNEI. V shed 3 bases and J 2 bases; nucleotides not matched to a gene: 9. The length of the CDR3 is 16 residues. This CDR3 reads CASSEFLQGPQETQYF. The CDR3 DNA sequence: TGTGCCAGCAGTGAGTTCCTACAGGGGCCACAAGAGACCCAGTACTTC.

This clonotype was observed at least ten times. This sequence joins TRBV11-2 and TRBJ2-5, with D perhaps TRBD2 (5 bases). There are 12 residues in the CDR3. Trimming removed 5 bases at V and 5 bases at J, with 9 bases between. Germline loops: CDR1 SGHAT, CDR2 FQNNGV. The CDR3 loop reads CASSPTGETQYF. The CDR3 coding sequence is TGTGCCAGCAGCCCTACGGGGGAGACCCAGTACTTC. Based on the CDR3 plus reference TRBV11-2 and TRBJ2-5, the full variable domain is EAGVAQSPRYKIIEKRQSVAFWCNPISGHATLYWYQQILGQGPKLLIQFQNNGVVDDSQLPKDRFSAERLKGVDSTLKIQPAKLEDSAVYLCASSPTGETQYFGPGTRLLVL.

This clonotype appeared a few times. This chain uses TRBV11-2 with TRBJ2-7; 10 bases are shared with TRBD1. Germline values: CDR1 SGHAT, CDR2 FQNNGV. The J segment lost 0 bases and the V segment lost 1 base, leaving 6 bases of the junction unmatched. CDR3 length: 17 residues. CDR3 nucleotide sequence: TGTGCCAGCAGCTTAGCCGGACAGGGGGTCCTCTCCTACGAGCAGTACTTC. Amino acids: CASSLAGQGVLSYEQYF. Complete variable domain (other parts from reference TRBV11-2 and TRBJ2-7): EAGVAQSPRYKIIEKRQSVAFWCNPISGHATLYWYQQILGQGPKLLIQFQNNGVVDDSQLPKDRFSAERLKGVDSTLKIQPAKLEDSAVYLCASSLAGQGVLSYEQYFGPGTRLTVT.

This clonotype came up a few times. The conserved phenylalanine or tryptophan is not found at the CDR3 terminus, so this likely reflects a read error. The DNA is omitted, as the CDR3 cannot be located on it reliably, and the CDR3 follows TCRdb's listing. The chain recombines TRBV10-3 with TRBJ2-4; no DNA check was done on the table's D call, TRBD1. Germline V gene sequence: CDR1 ENHRY, CDR2 SYGVKD. The CDR3 sequence runs 8 residues, both termini included. CDR3 residues: CAVIPREG.

This clonotype was counted between two and nine times. V and J are TRBV5-1 and TRBJ1-2; D gene ambiguous. In germline, CDR1 is SGHRS, CDR2 YFSETQ. The CDR3 consists of 12 residues. The V gene lost 2 bases and the J gene lost 7 bases, with 9 bases spanning the gap. The CDR3 nucleotides read TGCGCCAGCAGCTTAGACAATTTTGGCTACACCTTC. Amino acids: CASSLDNFGYTF.

This chain connects TRBV29-1 to TRBJ2-7; 7 positions agree with TRBD1. The CDR3 covers 15 residues. From germline, CDR1 is SQVTM and CDR2 ANQGSEA. Trimming took 1 base from V and 3 from J; bases not matched to a gene: 9. The CDR3 loop is CSVEGVRDSFYEQYF. In DNA form, the CDR3 reads TGCAGCGTTGAAGGGGTCCGGGACAGCTTCTACGAGCAGTACTTC.

V gene TRBV10-3 combines with J gene TRBJ2-5, with a tentative D call TRBD1 (6 bases). The CDR3 has 15 amino acids. Germline V CDR1 and CDR2: ENHRY, SYGVKD. Trimming took off 0 bases at V and 4 bases at J, with 12 bases between the two ends. CDR3 in amino acids: CAISESASGVETQYF. DNA for the CDR3: TGTGCCATCAGTGAGTCGGCGTCAGGGGTAGAGACCCAGTACTTC.

The V call is TRBV15, the J call TRBJ2-7; 7 nucleotides match TRBD1. The CDR3 extends over 16 amino acids. The V segment lost 4 bases and the J segment 2 bases; nucleotides outside the gene matches: 11. Germline CDR1 reads LNHNV; CDR2 reads YYDKDF (reference sequence). In DNA, the CDR3 is TGTGCCACCAGCACCCGGACAGGACAGGCGGCCTACGAGCAGTACTTC. This codes for CATSTRTGQAAYEQYF.

The V call is TRBV20-1, the J call TRBJ2-5, with 9 nucleotides matching TRBD2. There are 13 residues in the CDR3. V was clipped by 8 bases and J by 6 bases; unmatched bases: 10. CDR1 and CDR2 from the germline V gene are DFQATT and SNEGSKA (reference sequence). In DNA form, the CDR3 reads TGCAGTTACCATAGCGGGAGTGAAAAGACCCAGTACTTC. Encoded protein: CSYHSGSEKTQYF.

The chain combines TRBV12-3 or TRBV12-4 with TRBJ2-7; D possibly corresponds to TRBD1 (5 bases). V shed 4 bases and J shed 0 bases, with 10 bases lying between them. The CDR3 has 14 amino acids. CDR3 coding DNA: TGTGCCAGCAGTTACAGGCCCGTCTCCTACGAGCAGTACTTC. Protein product: CASSYRPVSYEQYF.

There are a few counts of this clonotype. The rearrangement uses TRBV6-1 and TRBJ1-1; D gene unclear. Germline CDR1 MNHNS, CDR2 SASEGT. Trimming removed 2 bases from V and 0 bases from J, with 10 bases in between. This CDR3 region has 15 residues. The CDR3 DNA sequence: TGTGCCAGCAGTGAAAGGACCGAGATGAACACTGAAGCTTTCTTT. This sequence encodes CASSERTEMNTEAFF.

J is TRBJ2-2 and V is TRBV19; D is possibly TRBD1 or TRBD2 (5 bases each). This CDR3 is built from 15 residues. Germline CDR1 reads LNHDA; CDR2 reads SQIVND (reference sequence). V was pared by 5 bases and J by 6 bases, with 16 bases between. CDR3 loop: CASSGPGTPSGELFF. The CDR3 region has the DNA TGTGCCAGTAGTGGCCCCGGGACCCCCTCCGGGGAGCTGTTTTTT.

This clonotype was counted a few times. The rearrangement uses TRBV7-2 and TRBJ2-2; D perhaps matches TRBD2 (6 bases). V lost 8 bases, J lost 0 bases, and 10 bases lay in between. Germline-derived CDR1 and CDR2 are SGHTA and FQGNSA. The CDR3 sequence is 14 residues long. CDR3: CASCGAANTGELFF. CDR3 nucleotides: TGTGCCAGCTGCGGGGCCGCGAACACCGGGGAGCTGTTTTTT.

This clonotype was recorded only once. The chain recombines TRBV20-1 with TRBJ1-6; 7 bases are a match to TRBD1. CDR1 and CDR2 from the germline V gene are DFQATT and SNEGSKA (reference sequence). The CDR3 has 14 residues. The ends lost 1 base at V and 11 bases at J; junction bases unmatched: 8. The chain's CDR3 is CSARAGGSLPPLHF. CDR3 DNA: TGCAGTGCTAGAGCAGGGGGGTCCCTCCCACCCCTCCACTTT.

The V gene is TRBV5-5, the J gene TRBJ1-1; 7 bases align to TRBD1. Trimming took 3 bases from V and 3 from J; bases not matched to a gene: 5. Germline V gene data show CDR1 as SGHKS and CDR2 as YYEKEE (reference sequence). This CDR3 is 14 amino acids long. The CDR3 is CASSYRGDHTEAFF. CDR3 DNA sequence: TGTGCCAGCAGCTACAGGGGAGATCACACTGAAGCTTTCTTT.

As regards this clonotype: Germline is not matched at one junction end, which may reflect a read error. V is TRBV24-1 and J is TRBJ2-4, with a possible D match to TRBD2 (6 bases). Germline assignment: CDR1 KGHDR and CDR2 SFDVKD. This CDR3 is 9 amino acids long. CDR3 in DNA: TGTGCCACCAGTCGAGCGGGTCACTTC. This encodes CATSRAGHF.